Presented here are 5 T cell receptor beta chains from one specimen sequenced in a study of cytomegalovirus exposure and HLA in healthy donors. TCRdb's copy holds only in-frame clones and misses some; the assay was immunoSEQ multiplex PCR. The table shows a few hundred thousand clones, with 86% occurring only once. The sample consisted of PBMCs. These receptors were obtained from a woman aged 18-29 years in good health and CMV-seronegative.

The V gene is TRBV18, the J gene TRBJ1-4, with D maybe TRBD1 (6 bases). Between the trimmed V and J ends, which lost 7 bases and 4 bases, there was a span of 10 bases. The CDR3 spans 13 residues. Germline CDR1 KGHSH, CDR2 LQKENI. The CDR3 region has the DNA TGTGCCAGCTTCCAGGGGAGTAATGAAAAACTGTTTTTT. Its protein product is CASFQGSNEKLFF. The whole variable domain, filled in from reference TRBV18 and TRBJ1-4, reads NAGVMQNPRHLVRRRGQEARLRCSPMKGHSHVYWYRQLPEEGLKFMVYLQKENIIDESGMPKERFSAEFPKEGPSILRIQQVVRGDSAAYFCASFQGSNEKLFFGSGTQLSVL.

This chain joins TRBV11-3 and TRBJ2-3; TRBD2 aligns across 7 bases. CDR3 length: 16 amino acids. J gave up 2 bases and V 5 bases, and 10 bases lay outside the gene matches. The germline gives CDR1 SGHNT, CDR2 YENEEA. CDR3 DNA: TGTGCCAGCAGCCTACGCGGGAGATCTCCCACAGATACGCAGTATTTT. Residues: CASSLRGRSPTDTQYF.

The chain links TRBV19 to TRBJ1-2, with 9 bases that match TRBD1. The CDR3 has 14 amino acids. Germline assignment: CDR1 LNHDA and CDR2 SQIVND (reference sequence). V gave up 5 bases and J gave up 5 bases; unmatched junction bases: 6. The CDR3 reads CASSEQGARYGYTF. The CDR3, as DNA: TGTGCCAGTAGTGAACAGGGGGCTCGGTATGGCTACACCTTC. Based on the CDR3 plus reference TRBV19 and TRBJ1-2, the full variable domain is DGGITQSPKYLFRKEGQNVTLSCEQNLNHDAMYWYRQDPGQGLRLIYYSQIVNDFQKGDIAEGYSVSREKKESFPLTVTSAQKNPTAFYLCASSEQGARYGYTFGSGTRLTVV.

The chain is built from TRBV7-2 and TRBJ2-1; a possible D gene is TRBD1 (6 bases). V was pared by 0 bases and J by 5 bases, with 11 bases between. Germline V gene lookup returns CDR1 SGHTA and CDR2 FQGNSA. The CDR3 spans 15 residues. CDR3 coding DNA: TGTGCCAGCAGCTTAGCTGGACAGTACAACAATGAGCAGTTCTTC. This translates into CASSLAGQYNNEQFF.

The rearrangement uses TRBV11-3 and TRBJ2-7; D call uncertain. CDR1 and CDR2 from the germline V gene are SGHNT and YENEEA. Trimming left V 0 bases short and J 1 base short, with 10 bases between. The CDR3 extends over 15 amino acids. CDR3 in DNA: TGTGCCAGCAGCTTAGAGGCAGGCCCTTCCTACGAGCAGTACTTC. Its translation: CASSLEAGPSYEQYF.